This T cell receptor beta chain was captured by sequencing in a study of blood T cell repertoires in COVID-19. Study context: Samples representing acute and convalescent COVID-19 were sourced from the United States, Italy and Spain.

Sequenced by immunoSEQ multiplex PCR; TCRdb stores in-frame clones only, minus some. The sample lists approximately 530,000 clones, around 90% occurring once. From germline, CDR1 is SNHLY and CDR2 FYNNEI. CDR3 length equals 15 residues. V trimming: 5 bases; J trimming: 1 base; junction bases outside the gene matches: 6. Sequencing input: peripheral blood. V and J are TRBV2 and TRBJ1-1; 8 nucleotides line up with TRBD1. The sequence came from a woman between 50 and 59 years old with COVID-19, enrolled during active disease. The CDR3 DNA sequence: TGTGCCAGCAGTCTATCTGGGACAGGGAACACTGAAGCTTTCTTT. Translating gives CASSLSGTGNTEAFF.